The entry below gives a single T cell receptor (beta chain) sequence along with its context. Its antigen is not known. CDR3 length: 13 amino acids. The V end was cut by 3 bases, the J end by 5 bases, with 7 bases between. Germline V gene sequence: CDR1 LNHDA, CDR2 SQIVND (reference sequence). This specimen belongs to a study of somatic mutations in cytotoxic T cells in rheumatoid arthritis. Across the whole study: Patient blood, which was peripheral blood collected as 30 ml EDTA, was drawn right after diagnosis and before any treatment started. Study-wide results and caveats: The identity of the antigens targeted by the expanded CD8+ clones remained unknown. With age, CD8+ clonality increased in rheumatoid arthritis patients, whereas no such increase appeared in healthy controls.

Clones were sequenced by immunoSEQ multiplex PCR, and TCRdb holds only the in-frame ones, with some missing. Of around 20,000 clones listed, about four fifths were seen once; the top ten hold 9.5% to 12%. Positive magnetic bead selection isolated CD4+ and CD8+ cells, and flow cytometry checked purity. The chain carries TRBV19 and TRBJ2-2; D call uncertain. The clonotype originates from a man aged 18 to 29 with rheumatoid arthritis. Sequencing used CD8+ T cells sorted from blood. The CDR3 region is CASSMGGTGELFF. In DNA form, the CDR3 reads TGTGCCAGTAGTATGGGTGGAACCGGGGAGCTGTTTTTT.